This is a list of T cell receptor beta chains from one sample in a study of T-cell reconstitution after alpha-beta-depleted transplantation in children. Using its own MiXCR run on the PCR reads, TCRdb lists one record per CDR3 protein. The sample has approximately 350,000 distinct CDR3 sequences, 15% to 20% seen once. The source was PBMCs, mostly from graft donor cells, collected 360 days after TCRalphabeta/CD19-depleted stem cell transplant. Receptors originate from a male patient aged 2 to 10 who had a stem cell transplant for acute lymphoblastic leukemia, so the T cells may come from the graft donor. Both conserved end residues are part of each CDR3. The D gene is left open where the match is weak. Only part of the rows carry a size: once, few, many, or a class if the clone is expanded.

CDR3 DNA	CDR3 protein	V gene	J gene	clone size	D gene
TGCGCCAGCAGCTTGTGGCTAGCGGGAGACACAGATACGCAGTATTTT	CASSLWLAGDTDTQYF	TRBV5-1	TRBJ2-3	few	TRBD2
TGCGCCAGCAGCCAAGATTCACGGACTAGCGGGAACTACGAGCAGTACTTC	CASSQDSRTSGNYEQYF	TRBV4-1	TRBJ2-7	NA	TRBD2
TGTGCCAGCAGCCAAGAGACAGGAGTTAGCAATCAGCCCCAGCATTTT	CASSQETGVSNQPQHF	TRBV4-2	TRBJ1-5	few	NA
TGTGCCAGCAGCACCCGCATGCTGGTGGAGCAGTTCTTC	CASSTRMLVEQFF	TRBV28	TRBJ2-1	many	NA
TGTGCCAGCAGCCCACGACGGGGGGTCGGGGAGCTGTTTTTT	CASSPRRGVGELFF	TRBV27	TRBJ2-2	few	TRBD2
TGTGCCAGCAGTACCCGGCGGGGTGGAGATACGCAGTATTTT	CASSTRRGGDTQYF	TRBV28	TRBJ2-3	NA	NA
TGTGCCAGCAGTACCCGGGACAGCTTCCCCTACGAGCAGTACTTC	CASSTRDSFPYEQYF	TRBV12-3/TRBV12-4	TRBJ2-7	NA	TRBD1
TGTGCCAGCAGTGAGAATGAGGATTCACCCCTCCACTTT	CASSENEDSPLHF	TRBV2	TRBJ1-6	many	NA
TGCAGTGCTAGCCCCTCCCGGGGGGCCCAAGAGACCCAGTACTTC	CSASPSRGAQETQYF	TRBV20-1	TRBJ2-5	few	NA
TGTGCCAGCAGTTACGAGTACATCGGCGAGGGAAACATTCAGTACTTC	CASSYEYIGEGNIQYF	TRBV6-5	TRBJ2-4	NA	NA
TGTGCCAGCACCAGCGTAGCGTCCCCCCCGGATACGCAGTATTTT	CASTSVASPPDTQYF	TRBV12-3/TRBV12-4	TRBJ2-3	many	NA
TGTGCCAGCAGTTCCAACAGGTATAACTACAATGAGCAGTTCTTC	CASSSNRYNYNEQFF	TRBV27	TRBJ2-1	many	NA
TGCGCCAGCAGCCAATACTTTTACAATGAGCAGTTCTTC	CASSQYFYNEQFF	TRBV5-1	TRBJ2-1	few	NA
TGTGCCAGCAGCGGACGGGCTACGAACACCGGGGAGCTGTTTTTT	CASSGRATNTGELFF	TRBV12-3/TRBV12-4	TRBJ2-2	few	NA
TGCGCCAGCAGCTTGGACCCGATCACAGATACGCAGTATTTT	CASSLDPITDTQYF	TRBV5-1	TRBJ2-3	NA	NA
TGTGCCAGCAGTTTACGGTTGGACAGCAAATATAGCAATCAGCCCCAGCATTTT	CASSLRLDSKYSNQPQHF	TRBV28	TRBJ1-5	few	NA
TGTGCCAGCAGTTACTCGCGGCAGGGCGCGAACACCGGGGAGCTGTTTTTT	CASSYSRQGANTGELFF	TRBV6-5	TRBJ2-2	many	NA
TGTGCCAGCAGTGAAGTCGCATCGGGGGGCTACGAGCAGTACTTC	CASSEVASGGYEQYF	TRBV2	TRBJ2-7	few	TRBD2
TGTGCCAGCAGTTATCAGGGGCATTCACCCCTCCACTTT	CASSYQGHSPLHF	TRBV28	TRBJ1-6	few	NA
TGCGCCAGCAGCTTGGGCGGGACTAGCGGGAACGATGAGCAGTTCTTC	CASSLGGTSGNDEQFF	TRBV5-1	TRBJ2-1	few	TRBD2
TGCGCCAGCAGCCAAGAGTCAGGGGGGACTGAAGCTTTCTTT	CASSQESGGTEAFF	TRBV4-3	TRBJ1-1	few	TRBD1
TGCGCCAGCAGCTTGGTCGGGAGAGGGGGCACAGATACGCAGTATTTT	CASSLVGRGGTDTQYF	TRBV5-1	TRBJ2-3	once	NA
TGTGCCAGCGCCTCGACTAGCGGGCCTTACGAGCAGTACTTC	CASASTSGPYEQYF	TRBV28	TRBJ2-7	once	TRBD2
TGTGCCAGCAGTGAAGCTGGCGGGAGGGTGGAGACCCAGTACTTC	CASSEAGGRVETQYF	TRBV2	TRBJ2-5	many	TRBD2
TGCGCCAGCAGCTTTACTAGCGGGGGTAAAACTATCTACAATGAGCAGTTCTTC	CASSFTSGGKTIYNEQFF	TRBV5-1	TRBJ2-1	NA	TRBD2
TGCGCCAGCAGCTTGGAGCCGGGACGGGGCGACGAGCAGTACTTC	CASSLEPGRGDEQYF	TRBV5-1	TRBJ2-7	NA	NA
TGCAGTGCTCTCACAGTTAACTATGGCTACACCTTC	CSALTVNYGYTF	TRBV20-1	TRBJ1-2	few	NA
TGTGCCAGCAGCTTACGGAGGGCCCAAGAGACCCAGTACTTC	CASSLRRAQETQYF	TRBV7-9	TRBJ2-5	many	NA
TGTGCCAGCAGTTTAACGTACGGCGGGGATACGCAGTATTTT	CASSLTYGGDTQYF	TRBV28	TRBJ2-3	NA	NA